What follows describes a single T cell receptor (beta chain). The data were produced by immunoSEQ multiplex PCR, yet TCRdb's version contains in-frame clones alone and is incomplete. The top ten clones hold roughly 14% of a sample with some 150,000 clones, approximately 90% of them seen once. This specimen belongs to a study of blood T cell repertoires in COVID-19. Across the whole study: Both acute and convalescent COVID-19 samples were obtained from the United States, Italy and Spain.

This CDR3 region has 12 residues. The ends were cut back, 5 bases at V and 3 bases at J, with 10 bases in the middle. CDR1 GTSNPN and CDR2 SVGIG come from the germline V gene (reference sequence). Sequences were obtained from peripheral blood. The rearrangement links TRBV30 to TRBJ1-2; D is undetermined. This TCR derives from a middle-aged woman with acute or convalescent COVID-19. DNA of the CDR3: TGTGCCTGGGGAACCCGAGACTATGGCTACACCTTC. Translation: CAWGTRDYGYTF.